What follows are 27 T cell receptor beta chains derived from one specimen sequenced in a study of tissue T cells after allogeneic stem cell transplantation. Sample time point: mouse harvest day 7 after allogeneic transplant. Mouse grafts combined 10^7 T-cell-depleted bone marrow cells with 10^6 splenic CD5+ T cells. TCRdb's table, derived via immunoSEQ multiplex PCR, lists solely in-frame clones and lacks some. The table has 9,500 or so clones, approximately 47% seen once; the top ten hold over 1.2%. Sequenced material: skin. The receptors shown here come from a female BALB/c mouse given C57BL/6 T cells with graft-versus-host disease after an allogeneic hematopoietic cell transplant.

On this clone: Mouse names are used for the genes. Read sequence stops 1 residue before the CDR3 end, and the germline J gene provides the missing end. The chain is built from TRBV12-2 and TRBJ1-2, with D maybe TRBD1 (5 bases). Trimming stripped 4 bases from V and 0 bases from J, with 11 bases between. Germline CDR1 and CDR2: SGHLS and HYDKME. CDR3 length: 14 amino acids. CDR3 DNA (partial): TGTGCCAGCTCCTGGGGGACCGCAAACTCCGACTACACC. The encoded protein is CASSWGTANSDYT. The complete CDR3 protein is CASSWGTANSDYTF.

Comments on this clone: Gene labels here are mouse ones. The CDR3 end is not reached by the read, which stops 1 residue before it; the germline J gene fills it in. This chain connects TRBV20 to TRBJ2-3; 8 nucleotides agree with TRBD2. The CDR3 loop spans 16 amino acids. Germline values: CDR1 GFQATS, CDR2 STVNSAI. Losses at the gene ends were 0 bases for V and 2 bases for J; bases not matched to a gene: 7. The CDR3 loop reads CGARDWGGRPAETLYF. CDR3 DNA, as far as it was read: TGTGGTGCTAGGGATTGGGGGGGGCGCCCTGCAGAAACGCTGTAT.

Details on this clone: Germline and genes: mouse. Sequencing ends 1 residue short of the CDR3 end; the germline J gene provides the rest. This chain joins TRBV3 and TRBJ2-4; 7 nucleotides align to TRBD1. V shed 7 bases, J shed 0 bases, and the junction held 4 bases outside the gene matches. Germline loops: CDR1 SNHLY, CDR2 FYNGKV (reference sequence). The CDR3 is made up of 14 amino acids. The CDR3 bases that were read are TGTGCCAGCACCAGGACAGGAAGTCAAAACACCTTGTAC. It is translated as CASTRTGSQNTLY. The full CDR3 protein reads CASTRTGSQNTLYF.

By frequency in the sample, this clone is medium-sized. Genes and germline come from the mouse. The sequence runs out 1 residue before the end of the CDR3; the remainder is reconstructed from the germline J gene. The chain joins TRBV23 to TRBJ1-1. The CDR3 has 11 residues. The germline gives CDR1 KGHTA, CDR2 FQNQQP. CDR3: CSSTGGTEVFF. The sequenced CDR3 bases are TGCTCCAGCACGGGGGGCACAGAAGTCTTC.

On this clone itself: Any gene name here is a mouse gene name. The sequenced fragment ends 1 residue before the CDR3 boundary, so the rest is inferred from the germline J gene. The chain recombines TRBV3 with TRBJ2-2; TRBD1 or TRBD2 may be the D gene (5 bases each). Germline-derived CDR1 and CDR2 are SNHLY and FYNGKV (reference sequence). Trimming shortened V by 5 bases and J by 0 bases, and 10 bases separated the two germline ends. CDR3 length: 15 residues. The CDR3 reads CASSLGTANTGQLYF. The part of the CDR3 DNA that was read is TGTGCCAGCAGCCTCGGGACGGCAAACACCGGGCAGCTCTAC.

This clone was observed a handful of times. Mouse gene names and germline throughout. The observed sequence ends 1 residue before the CDR3 terminus, with the missing tail filled in from the germline J gene. J is TRBJ1-1 and V is TRBV26, with 7 bases fitting TRBD1. Germline assignment: CDR1 KGHPV and CDR2 FQNQEV (reference sequence). This CDR3 is 13 amino acids long. The V segment lost 5 bases and the J segment 4 bases; nucleotides outside the gene matches: 4. CDR3 sequence: CASSVDRVTEVFF. Partial CDR3 DNA: TGTGCCAGCAGTGTCGACAGGGTCACAGAAGTCTTC.

As to this clone: An end of the junction differs from the germline gene, which may be a read error. Mouse germline and gene names are used. The read terminates 1 residue before the CDR3 end, so the remaining end is supplied by the germline J gene. This sequence joins TRBV4 and TRBJ2-7, with TRBD2 matching over 10 bases. The germline CDR1 and CDR2 sequences are LGHDT and YNNKQL (reference sequence). CDR3 length: 12 amino acids. CDR3 amino acids: CGSGDWGYEQYF. Incomplete CDR3 DNA: TGTGGCAGCGGGGACTGGGGTTATGAACAGTAC.

In its sample, this clone was seen a few times. The genes and germline here are from mouse. The read falls 1 residue short of the CDR3 end, and the missing part is taken from the germline J gene. This chain uses TRBV13-1 with TRBJ2-1; 7 bases align to TRBD1. V was pared by 6 bases and J by 1 base, with 1 base of the junction left unmatched. Germline CDR1 reads NSHNY; CDR2 reads SYGAGN. This CDR3 contains 13 residues. The CDR3 is CASKDRNYAEQFF. CDR3 DNA (partial): TGTGCCAGCAAGGACAGGAACTATGCTGAGCAGTTC.

In the case of this clone: Genes and germline come from the mouse. CDR3 in amino acids: CASSLGGDNERLFF. The sequenced part of the CDR3 DNA is TGTGCCAGCTCTCTCGGGGGAGACAACGAAAGATTATTT. V usage is TRBV12-2 and J usage is TRBJ1-4, with D possibly being TRBD1 (5 bases). The read stops 1 residue short of the end of the CDR3; the missing end is completed from the germline J gene. V was shortened by 0 bases and J by 4 bases, with 8 bases between the two germline ends. Germline lookup yields CDR1 SGHLS and CDR2 HYDKME. This CDR3 is 14 amino acids long.

Of note for this clone: The gene symbols are mouse symbols. The CDR3 end lies 1 residue beyond the end of the read and is filled in from the germline J gene. The rearrangement uses TRBV24 and TRBJ2-3, with D perhaps matching TRBD1 or TRBD2 (5 bases each). This CDR3 spans 13 amino acids. V lost 4 bases to trimming and J lost 0 bases, with 5 bases between them. Per the germline V gene, CDR1 is KGHTA and CDR2 is FRNEEI. The covered CDR3 bases are TGTGCCAGCAGTCGGGACAGTGCAGAAACGCTGTAT. Translation: CASSRDSAETLY. The CDR3 in its entirety is CASSRDSAETLYF.

In this sample, this clone is medium-sized. The germline and genes are mouse ones. The DNA ends 1 residue before the CDR3 does, and the rest of the CDR3 is filled in from the germline J gene. The genes are TRBV26 and TRBJ2-7, with 10 bases aligning to TRBD2. The CDR3 spans 14 residues. CDR1 KGHPV and CDR2 FQNQEV come from the germline V gene (reference sequence). The trim removed 4 bases at V and 1 base at J, leaving 1 base unmatched. The covered CDR3 bases are TGTGCCAGCAGTCCGGACTGGGGGTCCTATGAACAGTAC. Protein sequence: CASSPDWGSYEQY. The full CDR3 sequence reads CASSPDWGSYEQYF.

In this sample, this clone turned up a few times. Any gene name here is a mouse gene name. Read coverage stops 1 residue before the CDR3 terminus; the germline J gene supplies the remainder. This chain joins TRBV1 and TRBJ1-3; D remains ambiguous. Germline CDR1 is NSQYPW and CDR2 is LRSPGD (reference sequence). V shed 3 bases and J shed 1 base, with 7 bases lying between them. There are 14 residues in the CDR3. CDR3 DNA, as far as it was read: TGCACCTGCAGTGCCCGCCAATCTGGAAATACGCTCTAT. Amino acid sequence: CTCSARQSGNTLY. The CDR3 reads in full as CTCSARQSGNTLYF.

This clone ranks as medium-sized (0.01 to 0.1%). Genes and germline are mouse. Read data end 1 residue before the CDR3 end; the end is taken from the germline J gene. The chain links TRBV1 to TRBJ2-2, with 9 bases matching TRBD1. Germline V gives CDR1 NSQYPW, CDR2 LRSPGD (reference sequence). The CDR3 spans 16 residues. After removal of 3 bases from V and 1 base from J, the junction contained 3 bases not matched to a gene. The DNA read from the CDR3 is TGCACCTGCAGTGCTCGGGACAGGGAAAACACCGGGCAGCTCTAC. Its protein product is CTCSARDRENTGQLY. The whole CDR3 sequence is CTCSARDRENTGQLYF.

This clone was counted a few times. These gene names are mouse names. The read terminates 1 residue before the CDR3 end, so the remaining end is supplied by the germline J gene. The chain uses TRBV1 and TRBJ1-5, with 8 bases lining up with TRBD1. Germline loops: CDR1 NSQYPW, CDR2 LRSPGD (reference sequence). The ends lost 1 base at V and 6 bases at J; junction bases unmatched: 5. The CDR3 is 15 amino acids. Incomplete CDR3 DNA: TGCACCTGCAGTGCAGCAGGGGGCTTGGGCCAGGCTCCGCTT. Amino acid sequence: CTCSAAGGLGQAPL. The CDR3, in full, reads CTCSAAGGLGQAPLF. The entire variable domain, with the rest obtained from reference TRBV1 and TRBJ1-5, is as follows: VTLLEQNPRWRLVPRGQAVNLRCILKNSQYPWMSWYQQDLQKQLQWLFTLRSPGDKEVKSLPGADYLATRVTDTELRLQVANMSQGRTLYCTCSAAGGLGQAPLFGEGTRLSVL.

Concerning this clone: Germline and junction disagree at one end, which may indicate a read error. Gene names denote mouse genes. The DNA ends 1 residue before the CDR3 does, and the rest of the CDR3 is filled in from the germline J gene. The rearrangement links TRBV26 to TRBJ1-1, with D hard to call. The CDR3 contains 14 residues. Germline V gene sequence: CDR1 KGHPV, CDR2 FQNQEV (reference sequence). The sequenced CDR3 bases are TGTGCCGGCAGTCTAATGGGAGCAAACACAGAAGTCTTC. Translated: CAGSLMGANTEVF. The whole CDR3 is CAGSLMGANTEVFF.

To note about this clone: Each gene name is a mouse one. The CDR3 end lies 1 residue beyond the end of the read and is filled in from the germline J gene. This chain links TRBV26 with TRBJ2-1; 7 nucleotides agree with TRBD1. The CDR3 covers 13 residues. V gave up 6 bases and J gave up 3 bases; unmatched junction bases: 2. Germline lookup yields CDR1 KGHPV and CDR2 FQNQEV (reference sequence). The CDR3 bases that were read are TGTGCCAGCAGAAGGGACAGCTATGCTGAGCAGTTC. This translates into CASRRDSYAEQF. Given in full, the CDR3 is CASRRDSYAEQFF.

On this clone: The gene names here belong to mouse. The read ends 1 residue early relative to the CDR3; the germline J gene fills the gap. The chain combines TRBV26 with TRBJ2-1, with 9 bases fitting TRBD1. In germline, CDR1 is KGHPV, CDR2 FQNQEV (reference sequence). This CDR3 comprises 14 residues. V shed 6 bases, J shed 6 bases, and the junction held 6 bases outside the gene matches. CDR3 DNA (partial): TGTGCCAGCAGCCCCGGGACAGGGAGTGCTGAGCAGTTC. This encodes CASSPGTGSAEQF. The whole CDR3 protein is CASSPGTGSAEQFF.

This clone was seen a few times. Gene names denote mouse genes. Read coverage stops 1 residue before the CDR3 terminus; the germline J gene supplies the remainder. V usage is TRBV12-2 and J usage is TRBJ1-2; D may be TRBD1 (5 bases). The CDR3 totals 14 residues. Germline CDR1 SGHLS, CDR2 HYDKME. V was cut by 0 bases and J by 0 bases, with 7 bases left in between. The sequenced part of the CDR3 DNA is TGTGCCAGCTCTCTCCAGGGATCAAACTCCGACTACACC. Translation gives CASSLQGSNSDYT. The entire CDR3 protein reads CASSLQGSNSDYTF.

This clone showed up just a few times. Mouse gene names apply. The read stops 1 residue short of the end of the CDR3; the missing end is completed from the germline J gene. The chain has TRBV26 and TRBJ2-1; D may be TRBD1 (6 bases). CDR1 is KGHPV, CDR2 FQNQEV, per germline (reference sequence). The V gene lost 4 bases and the J gene lost 3 bases, with 10 bases spanning the gap. The CDR3 runs to 14 residues. This CDR3 is CASSRRDIYAEQFF. The part of the CDR3 DNA that was read is TGTGCCAGCAGTCGCCGGGACATCTATGCTGAGCAGTTC.

On this clone: Gene names refer to mouse genes. The CDR3 end lies 1 residue beyond the end of the read and is filled in from the germline J gene. V gene TRBV19 combines with J gene TRBJ2-3, with 8 bases fitting TRBD2. CDR1 and CDR2 from the germline V gene are FNHDT and SITEND (reference sequence). J lost 1 base, V lost 0 bases, and 1 base had no gene match. The CDR3 contains 15 residues. CDR3 DNA (partial): TGTGCCAGCAGTATAGGGGGGGGCGGTGCAGAAACGCTGTAT. Translated: CASSIGGGGAETLY. The full-length CDR3 reads as CASSIGGGGAETLYF.

To note about this clone: The genes are named according to mouse. The missing CDR3 end, 1 residue past where the read stops, is filled in from the germline J gene. The V gene is TRBV13-2, the J gene TRBJ2-5, with D perhaps matching TRBD1 (6 bases). CDR1 and CDR2 from the germline V gene are NNHNN and SYGAGS (reference sequence). With 3 bases removed from V and 0 bases from J, the gap between germline ends came to 11 bases. This CDR3 is built from 15 residues. This chain's CDR3 is CASGGNRDNQDTQYF. The covered CDR3 bases are TGTGCCAGCGGTGGCAACAGGGATAACCAAGACACCCAGTAC.

Turning to this clone: Germline and genes here are mouse. The CDR3 end is not reached by the read, which stops 1 residue before it; the germline J gene fills it in. The chain combines TRBV26 with TRBJ1-1; the match to TRBD1 covers 8 bases. This CDR3 region has 12 residues. The germline V gene encodes CDR1 KGHPV and CDR2 FQNQEV (reference sequence). V lost 6 bases and J lost 7; bases outside the gene matches: 4. The covered CDR3 bases are TGTGCCAGCAGGCACAGGGGGGGAGAAGTCTTC. This encodes CASRHRGGEVF. The whole CDR3 sequence reads CASRHRGGEVFF.

Comments on this clone: Gene and germline names: mouse. The read ends 1 residue before the CDR3 terminus; that terminus is restored from the germline J gene. The chain joins TRBV26 to TRBJ1-3, with TRBD1 as a possible D gene (5 bases). The V end was cut by 3 bases, the J end by 3 bases, with 9 bases between. The V gene's germline CDR1 is KGHPV and CDR2 FQNQEV (reference sequence). CDR3 length: 14 amino acids. CDR3 DNA (partial): TGTGCCAGCAGTCTACGCAGGGATGGAAATACGCTCTAT. It codes for CASSLRRDGNTLY. The whole CDR3 region reads CASSLRRDGNTLYF.

This clone appeared a few times. The gene names given are mouse names. Read sequence stops 1 residue before the CDR3 end, and the germline J gene provides the missing end. The chain links TRBV26 to TRBJ2-7; 10 bases map to TRBD2. The germline V gene has CDR1 KGHPV and CDR2 FQNQEV (reference sequence). The trim removed 6 bases at V and 7 bases at J, leaving 3 bases unmatched. This CDR3 spans 12 amino acids. This CDR3 reads CASSLTGGEQYF. The CDR3 DNA, read in part, is TGTGCCAGCAGCCTGACTGGGGGGGAACAGTAC.

Turning to this clone: Gene names refer to mouse genes. The read terminates 1 residue ahead of where the CDR3 ends, so the germline J gene completes it. This sequence joins TRBV3 and TRBJ2-3; D gene ambiguous. The germline V gene has CDR1 SNHLY and CDR2 FYNGKV (reference sequence). V was pared by 1 base and J by 3 bases, with 8 bases between. The CDR3 length is 14 residues. The sequenced CDR3 bases are TGTGCCAGCAGCTTAGGCGGGAGGGCAGAAACGCTGTAT. Its translation is CASSLGGRAETLY. Given in full, the CDR3 is CASSLGGRAETLYF.

This clone occurred a few times. Any gene name here is a mouse gene name. The CDR3 end falls 1 residue outside the read, so it is completed with the germline J gene. The chain carries TRBV26 and TRBJ1-1; D uncertain. Germline V CDR1 and CDR2: KGHPV, FQNQEV (reference sequence). This CDR3 has 13 amino acids. The V end was cut by 3 bases, the J end by 1 base, with 6 bases between. Here the CDR3 reads CASSLRVNTEVFF. Partial CDR3 DNA: TGTGCCAGCAGTCTAAGGGTAAACACAGAAGTCTTC.

Note on this clone: The listed genes are named as in mouse. The read stops 1 residue short of the end of the CDR3; the missing end is completed from the germline J gene. The genes are TRBV16 and TRBJ2-7; TRBD1 might be the D (6 bases). V was shortened by 1 base and J by 2 bases, with 9 bases between the two germline ends. Germline V lookup: CDR1 SGHSA, CDR2 FRNQAP. This CDR3 contains 14 residues. The DNA read from the CDR3 is TGTGCAAGCAGCTTAGGGCCAGGGGCCTATGAACAGTAC. Its protein is CASSLGPGAYEQY. The complete CDR3 protein is CASSLGPGAYEQYF.